This T cell receptor beta chain was sequenced during a study of shared clonotypes between healthy human individuals. Study in general: For every donor, three CD4 naive, three CD4 memory, two CD8 naive and one CD8 memory plates were used.

With regard to this clone: Antigen unknown.

General observations from the study: When compared with the clonotypes that were shared by all four sorted-subset donors, the non-shared clonotypes turned out to have lower generation probabilities.

At deep level, the assay was performed. The protocol was immunoSEQ multiplex PCR, while the TCRdb copy is restricted to in-frame clones and leaves out a portion. The repertoire consists of some 2 million clones, with about 95% occurring once and the leading ten covering roughly 1%. V lost 5 bases, J lost 5 bases, and 20 bases lay in between. Looked up from germline, CDR1 is GTSNPN and CDR2 is SVGIG (reference sequence). CDR3 size: 15 residues. Only CD45RO-negative cells positively selected for CCR7 counted as naive CD8 cells, so terminally differentiated effector memory CD45RA+ cells were excluded. The sequence came from a man between 18 and 35 years old in good health. V gene TRBV30 combines with J gene TRBJ2-3, with D perhaps being TRBD1 or TRBD2 (5 bases each). Sequencing was done on a sample of naive CD8+ T cells sorted from blood. CDR3 sequence: CAWWFGTGSGDTQYF. Here the CDR3 DNA reads TGTGCCTGGTGGTTTGGGACCGGCTCCGGAGATACGCAGTATTTT.